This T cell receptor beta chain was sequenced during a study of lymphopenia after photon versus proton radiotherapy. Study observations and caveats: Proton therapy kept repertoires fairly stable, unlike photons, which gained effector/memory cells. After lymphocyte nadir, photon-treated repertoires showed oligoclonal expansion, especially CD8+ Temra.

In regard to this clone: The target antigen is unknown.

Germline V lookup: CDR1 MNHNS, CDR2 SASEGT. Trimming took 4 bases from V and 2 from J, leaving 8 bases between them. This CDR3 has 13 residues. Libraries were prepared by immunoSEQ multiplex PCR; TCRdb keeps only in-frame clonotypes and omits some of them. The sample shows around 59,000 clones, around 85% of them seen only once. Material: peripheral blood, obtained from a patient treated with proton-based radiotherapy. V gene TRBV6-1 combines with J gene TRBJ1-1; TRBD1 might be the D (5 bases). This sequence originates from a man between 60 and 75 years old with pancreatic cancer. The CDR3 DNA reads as TGTGCCAGCAGTGGACAGCTAAACACTGAAGCTTTCTTT. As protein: CASSGQLNTEAFF.